This entry lists 4 T cell receptor beta chains sequenced from one sample in a study of cytomegalovirus exposure and HLA in healthy donors. PCR amplification relied on 60 Vbeta primers (plus 13 Jbeta primers). The data were produced by immunoSEQ multiplex PCR, yet TCRdb's version contains in-frame clones alone and is incomplete. This table has 150,000 to 200,000 clones, roughly 75% appearing once. Sequencing was performed on PBMCs. Receptor source: a man in his forties in good health and CMV-seronegative.

This clone was seen just once. This sequence joins TRBV6-5 and TRBJ2-7, with TRBD2 matching 8 bases. CDR1 and CDR2 from the germline V gene are MNHEY and SVGAGI. Trimming at V came to 2 bases and at J to 5 bases, leaving 11 bases not matched to a gene. This CDR3 has 16 residues. CDR3 DNA sequence: TGTGCCAGCAGTTACGAGACGGGAGGGCCAGGCGACGAGCAGTACTTC. Protein: CASSYETGGPGDEQYF.

The chain recombines TRBV7-9 with TRBJ2-2, with no clear D. The V and J ends lost 5 bases and 4 bases respectively, with 11 bases between them. The CDR3 covers 14 residues. Germline V gene sequence: CDR1 SEHNR, CDR2 FQNEAQ (reference sequence). CDR3 residues: CASSLIRVTGELFF. In DNA form, the CDR3 reads TGTGCCAGCAGCCTTATCCGAGTCACCGGGGAGCTGTTTTTT.

The J gene is TRBJ1-5, the V gene TRBV2; D uncertain. Trimming left V 1 base short and J 9 bases short, with 13 bases between. The CDR3 runs to 14 residues. Germline lookup yields CDR1 SNHLY and CDR2 FYNNEI. As DNA, the CDR3 is TGTGCCAGCAGTGAAGATGTGTCCTCGGGGCCCCAGCATTTT. Translating gives CASSEDVSSGPQHF.

The chain carries TRBV5-1 and TRBJ1-2, with D possibly TRBD1 on 5 matching bases. Trimming took 4 bases from V and 0 from J, leaving 16 bases between them. The CDR3 has 16 residues. Germline-derived CDR1 and CDR2 are SGHRS and YFSETQ. The CDR3 DNA is TGCGCCAGCAGCCCTAGACAGAATGCCGCTAACTATGGCTACACCTTC. Encoded protein: CASSPRQNAANYGYTF.